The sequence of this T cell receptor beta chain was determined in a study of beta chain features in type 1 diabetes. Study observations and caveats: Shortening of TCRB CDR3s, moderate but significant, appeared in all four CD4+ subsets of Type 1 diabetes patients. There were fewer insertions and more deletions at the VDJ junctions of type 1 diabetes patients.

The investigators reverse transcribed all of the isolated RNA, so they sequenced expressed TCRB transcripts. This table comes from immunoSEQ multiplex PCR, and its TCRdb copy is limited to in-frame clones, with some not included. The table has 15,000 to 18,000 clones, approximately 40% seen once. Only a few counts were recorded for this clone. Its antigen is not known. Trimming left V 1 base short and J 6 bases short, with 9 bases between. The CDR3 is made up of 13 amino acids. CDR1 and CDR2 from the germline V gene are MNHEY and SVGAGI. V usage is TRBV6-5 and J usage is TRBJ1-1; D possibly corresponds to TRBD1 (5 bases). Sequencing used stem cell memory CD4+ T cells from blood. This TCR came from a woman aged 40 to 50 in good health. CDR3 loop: CASSYYRQSEAFF. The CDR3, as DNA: TGTGCCAGCAGTTACTACCGACAGTCTGAAGCTTTCTTT.